These 15 T cell receptor beta chains share one sample of origin, sequenced in a study of T cells in localized non-small cell lung cancer. Clones were sequenced by immunoSEQ multiplex PCR, and TCRdb holds only the in-frame ones, with some missing. The profile covers around 36,000 clones, with 79% appearing a single time and around a third taken by the ten largest. The material sequenced was PBMCs, taken before any cancer treatment. These receptors came from a woman aged 35 to 70 with stage II squamous cell lung carcinoma.

The table lists this clone with a few counts. V gene TRBV6-5 combines with J gene TRBJ1-1, with TRBD1 identical over 7 bases. CDR1 is MNHEY, CDR2 SVGAGI, per germline. V gave up 5 bases and J gave up 3 bases; unmatched junction bases: 9. The CDR3 is 15 residues long. CDR3 nucleotides: TGTGCCAGCAGTGGGAAGGGGGCTGGGGACACTGAAGCTTTCTTT. It encodes CASSGKGAGDTEAFF.

The CDR3 DNA reads TGTGCCAGCAGTCTAGCGGGGGGGGCGCAAGAGACCCAGTACTTC. Translated: CASSLAGGAQETQYF. The rearrangement links TRBV6-5 to TRBJ2-5; 12 bases line up with TRBD2. V was clipped by 5 bases and J by 2 bases; unmatched bases: 3. The CDR3 runs 15 residues. Germline assignment: CDR1 MNHEY and CDR2 SVGAGI.

CDR3 amino acids: CASSLRAAPDTQYF. CDR3 DNA: TGTGCCAGCAGTTTGCGAGCAGCGCCAGATACGCAGTATTTT. The chain uses TRBV28 and TRBJ2-3; D is unresolved. Germline values: CDR1 MDHEN, CDR2 SYDVKM. V dropped 3 bases and J dropped 4 bases, with 11 bases sitting between them. The CDR3 is 14 residues long. Combining the CDR3 with reference TRBV28 and TRBJ2-3 gives the whole variable domain DVKVTQSSRYLVKRTGEKVFLECVQDMDHENMFWYRQDPGLGLRLIYFSYDVKMKEKGDIPEGYSVSREKKERFSLILESASTNQTSMYLCASSLRAAPDTQYFGPGTRLTVL.

The chain employs TRBV11-2 and TRBJ2-1; possibly TRBD2 for D (7 bases). V lost 0 bases to trimming and J lost 7 bases, with 13 bases between them. This CDR3 is built from 15 residues. CDR1 and CDR2 (germline): SGHAT, FQNNGV. The CDR3 region has the DNA TGTGCCAGCAGCTTAGAACCGGGGGGCTTGAATGAGCAGTTCTTC. It yields the protein CASSLEPGGLNEQFF.

In this sample, this clone turned up a few times. The V call is TRBV29-1, the J call TRBJ1-2; 8 bases fit TRBD1. Unmatched junction bases numbered 17, after V lost 3 bases and J lost 8 bases. This CDR3 contains 16 residues. Per germline, CDR1 SQVTM and CDR2 ANQGSEA. CDR3 loop: CSVEARGRSGGDGYTF. The CDR3 coding sequence is TGCAGCGTTGAGGCCCGTGGGCGATCAGGGGGCGACGGCTACACCTTC. Full variable domain (remainder filled in from reference TRBV29-1 and TRBJ1-2): SAVISQKPSRDICQRGTSLTIQCQVDSQVTMMFWYRQQPGQSLTLIATANQGSEATYESGFVIDKFPISRPNLTFSTLTVSNMSPEDSSIYLCSVEARGRSGGDGYTFGSGTRLTVV.

The V and J genes are TRBV28 and TRBJ1-3, with 8 nucleotides matching TRBD1. Germline V gene data show CDR1 as MDHEN and CDR2 as SYDVKM. V dropped 2 bases and J dropped 0; count of bases not matched to a gene: 6. The CDR3 is 17 residues long. The CDR3 region is CASSLGQGVSSGNTIYF. The CDR3 DNA reads as TGTGCCAGCAGTTTAGGACAGGGTGTCTCCTCTGGAAACACCATATATTTT. Filled out from reference TRBV28 and TRBJ1-3, the complete variable domain reads DVKVTQSSRYLVKRTGEKVFLECVQDMDHENMFWYRQDPGLGLRLIYFSYDVKMKEKGDIPEGYSVSREKKERFSLILESASTNQTSMYLCASSLGQGVSSGNTIYFGEGSWLTVV.

The sample holds a few counts of this clone. V and J are TRBV27 and TRBJ1-5, with a possible D match to TRBD1 (5 bases). The V and J ends lost 5 bases and 5 bases respectively, with 13 bases between them. The CDR3 extends over 14 amino acids. Germline V gene lookup returns CDR1 MNHEY and CDR2 SMNVEV (reference sequence). CDR3 sequence (DNA): TGTGCCAGCAGTACCTCGGGGCTGTATCAGCCCCAGCATTTT. Protein sequence: CASSTSGLYQPQHF.

The rearrangement links TRBV10-2 to TRBJ2-1; D gene uncertain. Looked up from germline, CDR1 is WSHSY and CDR2 is SAAADI. Trimming removed 8 bases at V and 9 bases at J, with 14 bases between. The CDR3 runs to 12 residues. In DNA, the CDR3 is TGCGCCAGCGGCGAGAGAGAGGCTGAGCAGTTCTTC. Encoded protein: CASGEREAEQFF.

This clone has more than one count but fewer than ten. This sequence joins TRBV19 and TRBJ1-1, with D hard to call. CDR3 length equals 14 residues. Germline-derived CDR1 and CDR2 are LNHDA and SQIVND (reference sequence). Trimming took 5 bases from V and 0 from J, leaving 10 bases between them. The CDR3 DNA is TGTGCCAGTAGTCCCCGGCAGATGAACACTGAAGCTTTCTTT. Protein sequence: CASSPRQMNTEAFF.

The DNA of the CDR3 is TGTGCCAGCAGTGACGGGGCGAGGCCCATGGAACAGCCCCAGCATTTT. Translating it yields CASSDGARPMEQPQHF. The chain combines TRBV2 with TRBJ1-5; maybe TRBD1 (5 bases). Germline-derived CDR1 and CDR2 are SNHLY and FYNNEI. Trimming left V 3 bases short and J 7 bases short, with 19 bases between. This CDR3 region has 16 residues.

V is TRBV6-1 and J is TRBJ1-5, with D possibly TRBD1 on 5 matching bases. Trimming took off 10 bases at V and 8 bases at J, with 12 bases between the two ends. Germline V gene data show CDR1 as MNHNS and CDR2 as SASEGT. The CDR3 runs 11 residues. As DNA, the CDR3 is TGTGCCACACAGGAGAACGAGCCCCAGCATTTT. Translating it yields CATQENEPQHF.

The rearrangement links TRBV2 to TRBJ2-7; 7 bases are a match to TRBD1. The germline gives CDR1 SNHLY, CDR2 FYNNEI. The CDR3 has 14 amino acids. V shed 2 bases, J shed 5 bases, and the junction held 6 bases outside the gene matches. CDR3 DNA sequence: TGTGCCAGCAGTGAATCCCCGGACAGGAACGAGCAGTACGTC. Translated, it gives CASSESPDRNEQYV.

The chain recombines TRBV5-5 with TRBJ1-6; D remains ambiguous. CDR3 length: 12 residues. CDR1 and CDR2 from the germline V gene are SGHKS and YYEKEE (reference sequence). V gave up 4 bases and J gave up 7 bases, with 6 bases separating them. This chain's CDR3 is CASSLSNSPLHF. The CDR3 DNA sequence: TGTGCCAGCAGCCTATCAAATTCACCCCTCCACTTT.

This rearrangement joins TRBV7-9 to TRBJ2-3; 12 bases map to TRBD2. The CDR3 runs to 15 residues. The germline V gene has CDR1 SEHNR and CDR2 FQNEAQ (reference sequence). Trimming took 3 bases from V and 5 from J; bases not matched to a gene: 3. The CDR3 here is CASSLLAGGGDTQYF. The DNA of the CDR3 is TGTGCCAGCAGCTTGCTAGCGGGAGGGGGAGATACGCAGTATTTT.

This chain connects TRBV4-2 to TRBJ2-1; 8 nucleotides align to TRBD1. The CDR3 length is 14 residues. Trimming removed 4 bases from V and 5 bases from J; junction bases left unmatched: 4. Germline V gene sequence: CDR1 LGHNA, CDR2 YNFKEQ. Here the CDR3 DNA reads TGTGCCAGCAGCCCGGACAGGGTACACAATGAGCAGTTCTTC. Its protein product is CASSPDRVHNEQFF.